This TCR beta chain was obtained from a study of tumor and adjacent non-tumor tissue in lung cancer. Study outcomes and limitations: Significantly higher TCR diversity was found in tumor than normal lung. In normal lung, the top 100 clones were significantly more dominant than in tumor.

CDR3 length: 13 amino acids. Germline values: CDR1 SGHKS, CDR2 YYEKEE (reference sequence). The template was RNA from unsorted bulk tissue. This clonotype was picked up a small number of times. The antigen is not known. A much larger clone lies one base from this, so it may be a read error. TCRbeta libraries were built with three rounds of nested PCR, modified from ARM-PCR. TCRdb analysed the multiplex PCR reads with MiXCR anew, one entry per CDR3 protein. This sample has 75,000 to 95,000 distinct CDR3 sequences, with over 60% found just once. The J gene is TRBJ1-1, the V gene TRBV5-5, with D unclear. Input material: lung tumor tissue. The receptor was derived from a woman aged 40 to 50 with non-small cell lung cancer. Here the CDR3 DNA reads TGTGCCAACAGCCATCCGGGAGTCACTGAAGCTTTCTTT. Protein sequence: CANSHPGVTEAFF. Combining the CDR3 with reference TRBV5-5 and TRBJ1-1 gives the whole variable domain DAGVTQSPTHLIKTRGQQVTLRCSPISGHKSVSWYQQVLGQGPQFIFQYYEKEERGRGNFPDRFSARQFPNYSSELNVNALLLGDSALYLCANSHPGVTEAFFGQGTRLTVV.